A selection of T cell receptor beta chains follows, all from one sample in a study of T-cell memory formation after mild COVID-19. TCRdb used MiXCR to reprocess the 5' RACE reads, holding one entry per CDR3 protein. The sample yields around 62,000 distinct CDR3 sequences, around a quarter seen once. The sequenced sample was PBMCs or a T cell subset sorted from them (not recorded which). These receptors came from a man aged 18 to 29 who had mild COVID-19 (a few samples of this study predate the infection). Cell type and time point are not known. The CDR3 runs from the conserved cysteine through the conserved F or W. D genes are given only for firm matches.

CDR3,J,V,D
CASSLYYQYNEQFF,TRBJ2-1,TRBV27,-
CASSAAGTGYGYTF,TRBJ1-2,TRBV9,TRBD1
CASSVSGGARETQYF,TRBJ2-5,TRBV7-2,TRBD2
CASRVTGYNEQFF,TRBJ2-1,TRBV6-5,-
CASSQGPGLAGSHF,TRBJ2-5,TRBV3-1,TRBD2
CASSQEEGPEYNEQFF,TRBJ2-1,TRBV4-1,-
CASSLDAATKETQYF,TRBJ2-5,TRBV7-6,-
CASSRSGTGGFDTQYF,TRBJ2-3,TRBV6-6,TRBD1
CASHQGPPADTQYF,TRBJ2-3,TRBV2,-
CASSHRGNQPQHF,TRBJ1-5,TRBV6-5,-
CASMAEPRGYTF,TRBJ1-2,TRBV27,-
CASSRGTEETQYF,TRBJ2-5,TRBV5-6,-
CASSFWGPRWSRDEQFF,TRBJ2-1,TRBV12-3/TRBV12-4,-
CASSLGRGSYNEQFF,TRBJ2-1,TRBV6-5,-
CASRNSRSLNEQFF,TRBJ2-1,TRBV6-5,-
CASSLAAGSGEQFF,TRBJ2-1,TRBV7-9,-
CATRTDTQYF,TRBJ2-3,TRBV12-3/TRBV12-4,-
CASSFIWGHLITTSGGAPGEQFF,TRBJ2-1,TRBV7-9,TRBD2
CASSLAGTYEQYF,TRBJ2-7,TRBV12-3/TRBV12-4,-
CASRLWGGLYEQYF,TRBJ2-7,TRBV5-4,-
CASSLRLNYGYTF,TRBJ1-2,TRBV7-9,-
CASSPRAEVTDTQYF,TRBJ2-3,TRBV7-2,-
CASSGPGLDEQYF,TRBJ2-7,TRBV5-5,-
CASSDSSGAYNEQFF,TRBJ2-1,TRBV6-4,TRBD2
CSVYPLGGAEQYF,TRBJ2-7,TRBV29-1,TRBD2
CASSQWVLTGELFF,TRBJ2-2,TRBV14,-